A selection of T cell receptor beta chains follows, all from one sample in a study of T cell repertoires in cytomegalovirus infection. Via MiXCR, TCRdb re-called the reads, giving one row per CDR3 protein. Of almost 550,000 distinct CDR3 sequences in the sample, 16% are singletons; the top ten hold 20% to 30%. Sequenced sample: CD8+ T cells from PBMCs. Receptors originate from a human donor in good health (CMV status not recorded). Some clones in this sample may be carry-over from other donors' samples. The CDR3 runs from the conserved cysteine through the conserved F or W. Each record gives: CDR3 DNA, CDR3 protein, J gene, clone size, D gene, V gene. D genes are given only for firm matches. Clone size is given for some rows only: seen once, a few or many times, or a class if the clone is expanded.

cdr3_nt: TGTGCCAGCAGTTACTCGAACCAACAAGAGACCCAGTACTTC
cdr3_aa: CASSYSNQQETQYF
j_call: TRBJ2-5
clone_size: few
d_call: .
v_call: TRBV6-6

cdr3_nt: TGTGCCAGCAGCTTTGACAGGGGATATGTGAACTATGGCTACACCTTC
cdr3_aa: CASSFDRGYVNYGYTF
j_call: TRBJ1-2
clone_size: .
d_call: TRBD1
v_call: TRBV5-4

cdr3_nt: TGTGCCAGCAGCCAAGTCAAAGGACCTTCTCCGCAGTATTTT
cdr3_aa: CASSQVKGPSPQYF
j_call: TRBJ2-3
clone_size: few
d_call: .
v_call: TRBV14

cdr3_nt: TGTGCCAGCAGTTACACACTCCCGAGGCGCAATCAGCCCCAGCATTTT
cdr3_aa: CASSYTLPRRNQPQHF
j_call: TRBJ1-5
clone_size: few
d_call: .
v_call: TRBV6-4

cdr3_nt: TGCAGCGCCCTCGCAGGCGGTACATGGGATGGCTACACCTTC
cdr3_aa: CSALAGGTWDGYTF
j_call: TRBJ1-2
clone_size: few
d_call: .
v_call: TRBV29-1

cdr3_nt: TGCAGTGCTAGACAGGACAGGTACCTCTACGAGCAGTACTTC
cdr3_aa: CSARQDRYLYEQYF
j_call: TRBJ2-7
clone_size: .
d_call: TRBD1
v_call: TRBV20-1

cdr3_nt: TGCAGTGCTAGAGACCGTCCTCCGTACCAAGAGACCCAGTACTTC
cdr3_aa: CSARDRPPYQETQYF
j_call: TRBJ2-5
clone_size: few
d_call: .
v_call: TRBV20-1

cdr3_nt: TGCAGTGCTCACGACTGGACCTACGAGCAGTACTTC
cdr3_aa: CSAHDWTYEQYF
j_call: TRBJ2-7
clone_size: .
d_call: .
v_call: TRBV20-1

cdr3_nt: TGTGCCTGGAAGGACCGGGCATACCTACTGGGACTCTATGGCTACACCTTC
cdr3_aa: CAWKDRAYLLGLYGYTF
j_call: TRBJ1-2
clone_size: few
d_call: .
v_call: TRBV30

cdr3_nt: TGTGCCAGCAGTTTAGGGGGGGGTTCGGGTTCACCCCTCCACTTT
cdr3_aa: CASSLGGGSGSPLHF
j_call: TRBJ1-6
clone_size: many
d_call: .
v_call: TRBV27

cdr3_nt: TGTGCCAGTAGACTACCGGGACAGGGCCCTCAGCCCCAGCATTTT
cdr3_aa: CASRLPGQGPQPQHF
j_call: TRBJ1-5
clone_size: .
d_call: TRBD1
v_call: TRBV19

cdr3_nt: TGTGCCAGCAGCTTGGAGAAGGTTCCTAATGGCTACACCTTC
cdr3_aa: CASSLEKVPNGYTF
j_call: TRBJ1-2
clone_size: .
d_call: .
v_call: TRBV5-5

cdr3_nt: TGTGCCAGTAGTAGACTAGCGGGGCACTCCTACAATGAGCAGTTCTTC
cdr3_aa: CASSRLAGHSYNEQFF
j_call: TRBJ2-1
clone_size: .
d_call: TRBD2
v_call: TRBV19

cdr3_nt: TGTGCCAGCAGTGAATTTCAGAACACTGAAGCTTTCTTT
cdr3_aa: CASSEFQNTEAFF
j_call: TRBJ1-1
clone_size: .
d_call: .
v_call: TRBV25-1

cdr3_nt: TGCAGTGCTAACCTACAGGGAGGCGATGAAAAACTGTTTTTT
cdr3_aa: CSANLQGGDEKLFF
j_call: TRBJ1-4
clone_size: .
d_call: .
v_call: TRBV20-1

cdr3_nt: TGTGCCACCAGTGACTCCGACAAGAACTATGGCTACACCTTC
cdr3_aa: CATSDSDKNYGYTF
j_call: TRBJ1-2
clone_size: few
d_call: .
v_call: TRBV24-1

cdr3_nt: TGTGCCAGCAGCCAAGGGGGGGGCCGTGGAGAAAAACTGTTTTTT
cdr3_aa: CASSQGGGRGEKLFF
j_call: TRBJ1-4
clone_size: many
d_call: .
v_call: TRBV7-3

cdr3_nt: TGTGCCAGCAGCACGGGACTAGCGCGAGGAAATGAGCAGTTCTTC
cdr3_aa: CASSTGLARGNEQFF
j_call: TRBJ2-1
clone_size: .
d_call: TRBD2
v_call: TRBV6-1